The 10 T cell receptor beta chains presented below share a single source sample, sequenced in a study of breast tumors, draining lymph nodes, adjacent tissues. The lymph nodes were axillary draining lymph nodes from breast cancer patients. TCRdb itself ran the multiplex PCR reads through MiXCR, one entry per CDR3 protein. This table has approximately 140,000 distinct CDR3 sequences, less than 35% appearing once. Sequencing was carried out using axillary lymph node tissue. The receptors here all came from a female donor with breast cancer. Some clones in this sample may be carry-over from other donors' samples.

This clonotype has at least ten counts. The V call is TRBV15, the J call TRBJ2-3; 9 nucleotides line up with TRBD2. CDR1 LNHNV and CDR2 YYDKDF come from the germline V gene (reference sequence). J lost 2 bases, V lost 1 base, and 4 bases had no gene match. This CDR3 spans 16 amino acids. In nucleotides, the CDR3 is TGTGCCACCAGCAGAGGGACTAGCGAGACCACAGATACGCAGTATTTT. Protein product: CATSRGTSETTDTQYF.

This clonotype was recorded at least ten times. This chain joins TRBV10-3 and TRBJ2-7, with TRBD1 identical over 9 bases. The CDR3 covers 16 residues. Germline CDR1 ENHRY, CDR2 SYGVKD. Germline trimming cut 3 bases from V and 5 bases from J; bases unmatched to any gene: 11. The CDR3 region is CAISDFLRQGGNEQYF. CDR3 DNA: TGTGCCATCAGTGATTTTTTGAGACAGGGGGGGAACGAGCAGTACTTC.

This clonotype was seen only a few times. The rearrangement joins TRBV12-3 or TRBV12-4 to TRBJ2-3, with TRBD2 as a possible D gene (6 bases). Trimming removed 3 bases from V and 6 bases from J, with 13 bases in between. This CDR3 region has 14 residues. The CDR3 DNA is TGTGCCAGCAGTTTCGCCGGGGGTGGGGATACGCAGTATTTT. Amino acid sequence: CASSFAGGGDTQYF.

This clonotype came up many times. The J gene is TRBJ2-2, the V gene TRBV2; weak D call: TRBD1 (6 bases). The CDR3 length is 12 residues. From germline, CDR1 is SNHLY and CDR2 FYNNEI. The V and J ends lost 7 bases and 6 bases respectively, with 9 bases between them. CDR3 bases: TGTGCCAGCAACAGGGTGTCCGGGGAGCTGTTTTTT. Translated, it gives CASNRVSGELFF.

This clonotype was counted many times. The chain has TRBV2 and TRBJ2-1; tentative D call: TRBD1 (5 bases). The CDR3 is made up of 12 amino acids. V shed 5 bases and J shed 9 bases, with 11 bases lying between them. Per germline, CDR1 SNHLY and CDR2 FYNNEI. CDR3 loop: CASSPGNSEQFF. The CDR3, as DNA: TGTGCCAGCAGTCCAGGGAACTCTGAGCAGTTCTTC.

This clonotype showed up many times. The chain carries TRBV4-2 and TRBJ1-5, with D possibly being TRBD1 (5 bases). The V gene lost 0 bases and the J gene lost 5 bases, with 11 bases spanning the gap. The CDR3 contains 15 residues. CDR1 is LGHNA, CDR2 YNFKEQ, per germline. This chain's CDR3 is CASSQETGTHQPQHF. The CDR3 region has the DNA TGTGCCAGCAGCCAAGAAACCGGGACCCATCAGCCCCAGCATTTT.

This clonotype was observed a single time. A much larger clone lies a single base off, so this may be a read error. The rearrangement uses TRBV6-2 or TRBV6-3 and TRBJ2-7, with 10 bases fitting TRBD1. Germline V CDR1 and CDR2: MNHEY, SVGEGT. J gave up 9 bases and V 4 bases, and 6 bases lay outside the gene matches. This CDR3 comprises 13 residues. The chain's CDR3 is CASSFDRGLGQYF. The DNA for the CDR3 is TGTGCCAGCAGTTTCGACAGGGGGCTCGGGCAGTACTTC.

This clonotype appeared many times. The rearrangement links TRBV11-2 to TRBJ2-1, with no clear D. Germline values: CDR1 SGHAT, CDR2 FQNNGV. This CDR3 contains 13 residues. Trimming stripped 1 base from V and 5 bases from J, with 6 bases between. The CDR3, as DNA: TGTGCCAGCAGCTTAGGCCTAGACAATGAGCAGTTCTTC. It is translated as CASSLGLDNEQFF.

This clonotype was observed many times. The CDR3 sequence is CATTAGVRGYGEQFF. The CDR3 coding sequence is TGTGCCACCACCGCTGGGGTAAGGGGTTACGGTGAGCAGTTCTTC. This sequence joins TRBV19 and TRBJ2-1; possible D gene TRBD1, 5 bases. Trimming stripped 10 bases from V and 9 bases from J, with 25 bases between. The CDR3 consists of 15 residues. Looked up from germline, CDR1 is LNHDA and CDR2 is SQIVND (reference sequence).

At least ten counts were recorded for this clonotype. The gene calls are TRBV9 and TRBJ2-1; 11 bases fit TRBD1. This CDR3 region has 17 residues. The germline gives CDR1 SGDLS, CDR2 YYNGEE. V shed 0 bases, J shed 3 bases, and the junction held 5 bases outside the gene matches. The CDR3 region is CASSVAVDRGLYNEQFF. The DNA for the CDR3 is TGTGCCAGCAGCGTAGCTGTGGACAGGGGGCTCTACAATGAGCAGTTCTTC.